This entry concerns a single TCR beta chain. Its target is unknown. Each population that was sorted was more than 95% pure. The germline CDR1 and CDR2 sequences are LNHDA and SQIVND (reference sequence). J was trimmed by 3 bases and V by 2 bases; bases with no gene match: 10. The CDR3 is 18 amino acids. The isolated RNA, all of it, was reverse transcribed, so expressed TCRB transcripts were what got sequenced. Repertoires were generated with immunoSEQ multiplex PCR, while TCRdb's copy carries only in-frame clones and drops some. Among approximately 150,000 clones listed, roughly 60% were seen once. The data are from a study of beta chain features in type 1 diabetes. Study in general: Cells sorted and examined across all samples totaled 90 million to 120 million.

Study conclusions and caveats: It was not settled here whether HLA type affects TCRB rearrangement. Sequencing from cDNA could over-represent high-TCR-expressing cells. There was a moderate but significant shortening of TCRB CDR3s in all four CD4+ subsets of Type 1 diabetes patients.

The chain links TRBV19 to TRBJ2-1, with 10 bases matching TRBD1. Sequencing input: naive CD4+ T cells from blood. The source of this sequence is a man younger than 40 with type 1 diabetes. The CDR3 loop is CASSIPGRTGGYYNEQFF. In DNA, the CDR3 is TGTGCCAGTAGTATACCGGGGCGGACAGGGGGATACTACAATGAGCAGTTCTTC.